Below, 23 T cell receptor beta chains from the same sample are listed, as sequenced in a study of response to subunit inactivated influenza vaccine. TCRdb reprocessed the RT-PCR reads via MiXCR and lists one record per CDR3 protein. The sample shows around 490,000 distinct CDR3 sequences, under 9% of them seen only once. The sample here was PBMCs from blood, taken roughly 24 months after vaccination. These receptors were collected from a man aged 50 to 69 who received an inactivated influenza vaccine.

The genes are TRBV12-3 or TRBV12-4 and TRBJ2-3; perhaps TRBD1 as D (6 bases). The CDR3 contains 14 residues. The V end lost 6 bases, the J end lost 1 base, and 11 bases lay between the germline ends. CDR3 in DNA: TGTGCCAGCAGAAGACAGGCCGGCACAGATACGCAGTATTTT. Encoded protein: CASRRQAGTDTQYF.

The chain is built from TRBV6-2 or TRBV6-3 and TRBJ1-5; TRBD1 agrees at 7 bases. The CDR3 runs 13 residues. Per the germline V gene, CDR1 is MNHEY and CDR2 is SVGEGT. V dropped 6 bases and J dropped 5; count of bases not matched to a gene: 4. The CDR3 nucleotides read TGTGCCAGCAGGGACAGGATTGATCAGCCCCAGCATTTT. Protein: CASRDRIDQPQHF.

This clonotype was seen more than once but under ten times. The gene calls are TRBV20-1 and TRBJ2-5; TRBD1 is a possible D gene (6 bases). Germline lookup yields CDR1 DFQATT and CDR2 SNEGSKA (reference sequence). This CDR3 region has 14 residues. The V gene lost 0 bases and the J gene lost 7 bases, with 15 bases spanning the gap. This CDR3 is CSARDDRLVLTQYF. Here the CDR3 DNA reads TGCAGTGCTAGAGACGACAGGCTGGTGCTGACCCAGTACTTC.

The table lists this clonotype with a count of one. This chain connects TRBV29-1 to TRBJ2-1, with TRBD2 as a possible D gene (5 bases). The CDR3 extends over 13 amino acids. Germline V gene data show CDR1 as SQVTM and CDR2 as ANQGSEA. The V end lost 0 bases, the J end lost 3 bases, and 6 bases lay between the germline ends. The CDR3 is CSVEETSYNEQFF. The CDR3 DNA reads as TGCAGCGTTGAAGAAACTAGCTACAATGAGCAGTTCTTC.

Turning to this clonotype: It may be a read error: a sequence one base away is much more abundant. This chain links TRBV12-3 or TRBV12-4 with TRBJ2-3; no clear D. The length of the CDR3 is 11 residues. The CDR3 sequence: CANSSQRSQYF. CDR3 DNA: TGTGCCAACAGTTCCCAGAGGTCGCAGTATTTT.

This clonotype occurred a few times. The gene calls are TRBV5-1 and TRBJ2-7; 8 bases are a match to TRBD1. After removal of 0 bases from V and 4 bases from J, the junction contained 18 bases not matched to a gene. This CDR3 region has 19 residues. From germline, CDR1 is SGHRS and CDR2 YFSETQ. The CDR3 DNA sequence: TGCGCCAGCAGCTTGGATACAGGGGGAGTGTTTGGACCGGGTTACGAGCAGTACTTC. It is translated as CASSLDTGGVFGPGYEQYF. Full variable domain (outside the CDR3, taken from reference TRBV5-1 and TRBJ2-7): KAGVTQTPRYLIKTRGQQVTLSCSPISGHRSVSWYQQTPGQGLQFLFEYFSETQRNKGNFPGRFSGRQFSNSRSEMNVSTLELGDSALYLCASSLDTGGVFGPGYEQYFGPGTRLTVT.

This chain uses TRBV6-2 or TRBV6-3 with TRBJ2-7; TRBD1 matches at 8 bases. Germline CDR1 reads MNHEY; CDR2 reads SVGEGT. The ends lost 5 bases at V and 7 bases at J; junction bases unmatched: 7. This CDR3 spans 13 amino acids. The CDR3 coding sequence is TGTGCCAGCAGTCGACAGGGGTTGAGGGAGCAGTACTTC. It specifies CASSRQGLREQYF.

J is TRBJ2-4 and V is TRBV27, with D unresolved. The CDR3 has 16 residues. Deletions cut 4 bases from V and 1 base from J, with 14 bases between. Germline V CDR1 and CDR2: MNHEY, SMNVEV (reference sequence). This chain's CDR3 is CASSYGPEDAKNIQYF. The CDR3 coding sequence is TGTGCCAGCAGTTACGGACCTGAGGACGCCAAAAACATTCAGTACTTC.

This clonotype was counted a few times. The chain is built from TRBV12-3 or TRBV12-4 and TRBJ2-7; D is perhaps TRBD2 (6 bases). V gave up 2 bases and J gave up 5 bases, with 13 bases separating them. The CDR3 loop spans 14 amino acids. CDR3 region: CASSLTGTHNEQYF. In DNA form, the CDR3 reads TGTGCCAGCAGTTTAACCGGGACTCACAACGAGCAGTACTTC.

The chain employs TRBV7-2 and TRBJ2-5; weak D call: TRBD1 (6 bases). The V gene's germline CDR1 is SGHTA and CDR2 FQGNSA. Trimming stripped 5 bases from V and 1 base from J, with 14 bases between. CDR3 length: 15 amino acids. CDR3: CASSLGTLLQETQYF. The CDR3 DNA is TGTGCCAGCAGCCTCGGGACACTCCTCCAAGAGACCCAGTACTTC.

In this sample, this clonotype turned up many times. V is TRBV5-8 and J is TRBJ2-3; the D call may be TRBD1 or TRBD2 (6 bases each). The CDR3 runs to 15 residues. From germline, CDR1 is SGHTS and CDR2 YDEGEE. Trimming took off 2 bases at V and 1 base at J, with 11 bases between the two ends. CDR3 nucleotides: TGTGCCAGCAGCTTTGGGGGGCTTGGCACAGATACGCAGTATTTT. Translating gives CASSFGGLGTDTQYF.

This clonotype was seen repeatedly, ten times or more. This sequence joins TRBV20-1 and TRBJ2-7; a weak D match, TRBD2 (6 bases). CDR3 size: 13 residues. Deletions cut 5 bases from V and 5 bases from J, with 16 bases between. Germline assignment: CDR1 DFQATT and CDR2 SNEGSKA (reference sequence). The CDR3 here is CSAPQTGSHEQYF. The CDR3 region has the DNA TGCAGTGCTCCGCAGACCGGGAGCCACGAGCAGTACTTC.

The chain has TRBV20-1 and TRBJ1-5; D is uncertain. The CDR3 totals 12 residues. V lost 5 bases and J lost 1, with 6 bases in between. CDR1 is DFQATT, CDR2 SNEGSKA, per germline (reference sequence). The CDR3 DNA is TGCAGTGCTTTCGACAGCAATCAGCCCCAGCATTTT. It translates to CSAFDSNQPQHF.

The table lists this clonotype with a few counts. The chain is built from TRBV4-1 and TRBJ2-1; 8 nucleotides agree with TRBD1. V lost 4 bases and J lost 9; bases outside the gene matches: 11. This CDR3 is 15 amino acids long. Germline CDR1 is MGHRA and CDR2 is YSYEKL. This CDR3 is CASSPNQQGAGEQFF. CDR3 DNA: TGCGCCAGCAGCCCCAACCAGCAGGGGGCAGGTGAGCAGTTCTTC.

This clonotype was seen ten or more times. The rearrangement links TRBV5-1 to TRBJ2-3, with 7 bases identical to TRBD2. Germline lookup yields CDR1 SGHRS and CDR2 YFSETQ. V was pared by 4 bases and J by 4 bases, with 3 bases of the junction left unmatched. The CDR3 length is 13 residues. In nucleotides, the CDR3 is TGCGCCAGCAGCAGCCGGGGGGCAGATACGCAGTATTTT. Protein: CASSSRGADTQYF.

This clonotype was detected a few times. The chain carries TRBV7-2 and TRBJ1-2; 7 bases are shared with TRBD1. Germline values: CDR1 SGHTA, CDR2 FQGNSA. The CDR3 is 15 amino acids. V shed 4 bases, J shed 0 bases, and the junction held 5 bases outside the gene matches. CDR3 DNA: TGTGCCAGCAGCTCGACAGGGTCTTCTAACTATGGCTACACCTTC. It encodes CASSSTGSSNYGYTF.

This clonotype has just a few counts. The chain couples TRBV10-3 to TRBJ2-7; maybe TRBD1 (6 bases). The germline CDR1 and CDR2 sequences are ENHRY and SYGVKD. The V end was cut by 10 bases, the J end by 3 bases, with 19 bases between. The CDR3 is 14 residues long. The CDR3 protein is CATVGSGAVYEQYF. The DNA for the CDR3 is TGTGCCACCGTCGGCTCAGGGGCGGTCTACGAGCAGTACTTC.

This sequence joins TRBV28 and TRBJ2-7; 9 bases line up with TRBD1. V trimming: 6 bases; J trimming: 0 bases; junction bases outside the gene matches: 12. The CDR3 spans 17 residues. Germline-derived CDR1 and CDR2 are MDHEN and SYDVKM. The CDR3 DNA sequence: TGTGCCAGCAGCCCGTCCGGGACAGGGCTCCACTCCTACGAGCAGTACTTC. Translation gives CASSPSGTGLHSYEQYF.

This clonotype was seen repeatedly, ten times or more. This chain connects TRBV9 to TRBJ2-1; 8 positions agree with TRBD1. V gave up 3 bases and J gave up 12 bases; unmatched junction bases: 8. The CDR3 length is 13 residues. From germline, CDR1 is SGDLS and CDR2 YYNGEE. CDR3 bases: TGTGCCAGCAGCGACCTTTCAACAGGGGGGCAGTTCTTC. Encoded protein: CASSDLSTGGQFF.

There are many counts of this clonotype. The chain uses TRBV5-8 and TRBJ2-2; 8 positions match TRBD1. From germline, CDR1 is SGHTS and CDR2 YDEGEE. Unmatched junction bases numbered 14, after V lost 4 bases and J lost 6 bases. The CDR3 loop spans 17 amino acids. CDR3 in amino acids: CASSRGQGGTGAGELFF. DNA of the CDR3: TGTGCCAGCAGCCGAGGACAGGGAGGAACGGGGGCCGGGGAGCTGTTTTTT.

This clonotype was picked up many times. The chain combines TRBV20-1 with TRBJ1-2; no clear D gene. Deletions cut 6 bases from V and 4 bases from J, with 12 bases between. Germline values: CDR1 DFQATT, CDR2 SNEGSKA (reference sequence). The CDR3 has 12 residues. This CDR3 is CSARPAGYGYTF. DNA for the CDR3: TGCAGTGCCCGTCCGGCAGGCTATGGCTACACCTTC.

This clonotype showed up many times. The V call is TRBV3-1, the J call TRBJ2-7; TRBD2 is a possible D gene (5 bases). The CDR3 covers 15 residues. Germline lookup yields CDR1 LGHDT and CDR2 YNNKEL (reference sequence). V lost 0 bases, J lost 7 bases, and 16 bases lay in between. CDR3 DNA sequence: TGTGCCAGCAGCCAAGAGAGGGATTTGGTACGGGAGCAGTACTTC. Translation: CASSQERDLVREQYF.

This clonotype has ten or more counts. The CDR3 DNA reads as TGCAGTGCTAGAGAAGCTAACAGGGGCGCTAATTCACCCCTCCACTTT. Encoded protein: CSAREANRGANSPLHF. The gene calls are TRBV20-1 and TRBJ1-6, with 7 bases lining up with TRBD1. With 0 bases clipped from V and 6 bases from J, the junction kept 8 bases outside the gene matches. This CDR3 spans 16 amino acids. Germline CDR1 DFQATT, CDR2 SNEGSKA (reference sequence).